The clone carrying this T cell receptor (beta chain) was seen at least ten times. Its antigen is currently unknown. This sample was included in a study of regulatory T cells in long-lasting Graves disease. Libraries of TCR beta came from iRepertoire HTBI primers plus Arm-PCR of CDR3 regions. TCRdb called the multiplex PCR reads again in MiXCR, with one record for every CDR3 protein. The table records under 250,000 distinct CDR3 sequences, over 20% of them present only once. Noted time point: newly diagnosed GD, antithyroid drugs for less than 3 months. The TCR library was prepared using RNA isolated from PBMCs. The CDR3 is 15 residues long. V lost 4 bases and J 7 bases, leaving 17 bases between the germline ends. Germline CDR1 and CDR2: LGHNT and FRNRAP. Broader study findings: The analysis examined peripheral blood only and excluded thyroid tissue. Preferential use of TRBV28, TRBJ1-2 and TRBJ2-5 was seen in persistent disease. Persistent cases of Graves' showed reduced TCR diversity relative to newly diagnosed patients. Shared public clonotypes totalled some 2,500 in persistent patients, compared with just under 1,000 in new patients.

The clonotype comes from a female donor with Graves disease. Sequences were derived from peripheral blood mononuclear cells (PBMCs), sampled at new diagnosis, from a patient treated with antithyroid drugs. V gene TRBV12-5 combines with J gene TRBJ2-1, with D possibly TRBD2 on 7 matching bases. CDR3 sequence reads: CASGSRRGRVNEQFF. The CDR3 nucleotides read TGTGCTAGTGGTTCGCGTAGGGGGAGGGTTAATGAGCAGTTCTTC. The complete variable domain, with remaining parts taken from reference TRBV12-5 and TRBJ2-1, reads DARVTQTPRHKVTEMGQEVTMRCQPILGHNTVFWYRQTMMQGLELLAYFRNRAPLDDSGMPKDRFSAEMPDATLATLKIQPSEPRDSAVYFCASGSRRGRVNEQFFGPGTRLTVL.